The TCR beta chain under discussion was sequenced for a study of control samples from healthy donors and cancer patients. This clone was seen only once. CDR3 length: 12 residues. V gave up 0 bases and J gave up 6 bases, with 0 bases separating them. Germline V gene lookup returns CDR1 SGHTA and CDR2 FQGNSA. Sequencing used immunoSEQ multiplex PCR; TCRdb keeps in-frame clones, though not all of them. Here the sample spans 70,000 to 100,000 clones, roughly 90% being singletons. The receptor's source is a woman between 55 and 75 years old with head and neck cancer. The specimen sequenced was PBMCs. The rearrangement uses TRBV7-2 and TRBJ1-6; no definite D call. CDR3 loop: CASSLANSPLHF. The CDR3, as DNA: TGTGCCAGCAGCTTAGCTAATTCACCCCTCCACTTT.